This TCR beta chain is drawn from a study of T cell clonotyping in hematopoietic cell transplantation. Findings of the study overall: Without cell sorting, CD4 versus CD8 contributions remain unresolved. After transplant, recipient diversity fell while pathologically expanded clonotypes grew through day 180.

Profiled with immunoSEQ multiplex PCR; TCRdb holds only in-frame clones, not every one. The sample lists around 11,000 clones, 89% occurring once. On this clone itself: Its antigen is currently unknown.

CDR1 is LGHNA, CDR2 YSLEER, per germline. CDR3 length: 15 amino acids. Trimming stripped 5 bases from V and 2 bases from J, with 15 bases between. Recipients were bled about 28 days pretransplant and at posttransplant days 30, 100, 180. The clonotype was recovered from a female patient in her 60s who had an allogeneic stem cell transplant from an unrelated donor, so the T cells may come from the graft donor. Some clones in this sample may be carry-over from other donors' samples. The material was PBMCs, obtained 100 days after allogeneic stem cell transplant. V and J are TRBV4-3 and TRBJ2-5, with D perhaps matching TRBD2 (5 bases). The CDR3 DNA reads TGCGCCAGCAGCAGTTCAAGGACGGGGCAAGAGACCCAGTACTTC. Amino acids: CASSSSRTGQETQYF.